The source of this TCR beta chain is a study of blood T cell repertoires in COVID-19. Across the study: Acute and convalescent COVID-19 samples came from the United States, Italy and Spain. Sources were T cells, B-cell-depleted T cells, or PBMCs; the material itself was cDNA or gDNA.

Per germline, CDR1 SGDLS and CDR2 YYNGEE. The CDR3 length is 17 residues. The V gene end was trimmed by 4 bases and the J gene end by 1 base; junction bases not matched to a gene: 11. In the original analysis: Reference gene primer amplification gave nucleated cell count estimates. Repertoires were generated with immunoSEQ multiplex PCR, while TCRdb's copy carries only in-frame clones and drops some. From that table come the V and J calls and clone size; the DNA was used to work out D and trimming. The top ten hold more than 8.5% of the sample, which has tens of thousands of clones, 85% seen once. Sequences were obtained from peripheral blood. J is TRBJ2-4 and V is TRBV9, with TRBD2 matching over 7 bases. The source is a human donor in a cohort sampled during active COVID-19. The CDR3 spells CASSPAGLADAKNIQYF. The CDR3 nucleotides read TGTGCCAGCAGCCCGGCCGGCCTAGCGGATGCCAAAAACATTCAGTACTTC.